Listed here are 30 T cell receptor beta chains from one sample, sequenced in a study of shared clonotypes between healthy human individuals. Measured with immunoSEQ multiplex PCR; TCRdb has only the in-frame clones, and not every one. In the table there are approximately 2.5 million clones, 93% of which are singletons. The material sequenced was naive CD4+ T cells from PBMCs. Specified subset: CD45RA+ positively selected. The receptors here all came from a young man in good health. Some clones in this sample may be carry-over from other donors' samples.

J is TRBJ1-2 and V is TRBV5-1; 9 bases match TRBD1. The junction had 6 bases not matched to a gene; V was cut back by 0 bases and J by 6 bases. This CDR3 has 15 amino acids. The germline V gene encodes CDR1 SGHRS and CDR2 YFSETQ. CDR3 sequence reads: CASSLAGQGLNGYTF. CDR3 in DNA: TGCGCCAGCAGCTTGGCGGGACAGGGACTTAATGGCTACACCTTC.

This chain joins TRBV6-6 and TRBJ2-5; 13 nucleotides match TRBD2. V shed 5 bases, J shed 6 bases, and the junction held 6 bases outside the gene matches. The germline CDR1 and CDR2 sequences are MNHNY and SVGAGI (reference sequence). The CDR3 loop spans 15 amino acids. CDR3 protein: CASSDRTSGRKTQYF. The CDR3 DNA reads as TGTGCCAGCAGTGACCGGACTAGCGGGAGAAAGACCCAGTACTTC.

This clone has a single count. The chain combines TRBV11-2 with TRBJ2-7; 8 bases map to TRBD1. This CDR3 region has 15 residues. J was trimmed by 5 bases and V by 4 bases; bases with no gene match: 10. From germline, CDR1 is SGHAT and CDR2 FQNNGV. This CDR3 reads CASSSRWTGSDEQYF. CDR3 bases: TGTGCCAGCAGCTCCCGGTGGACAGGGTCGGACGAGCAGTACTTC.

V usage is TRBV27 and J usage is TRBJ1-5; TRBD1 matches at 9 bases. The length of the CDR3 is 15 residues. V was pared by 7 bases and J by 4 bases, with 8 bases of the junction left unmatched. CDR1 is MNHEY, CDR2 SMNVEV, per germline (reference sequence). CDR3: CASNRRDRVNQPQHF. CDR3 nucleotide sequence: TGTGCCAGCAACCGCCGGGACAGGGTAAATCAGCCCCAGCATTTT.

The chain employs TRBV9 and TRBJ2-7; D may be TRBD1 (6 bases). The germline gives CDR1 SGDLS, CDR2 YYNGEE. The germline V and J ends were trimmed by 4 bases and 6 bases, with 14 bases remaining between them. The CDR3 loop spans 13 amino acids. CDR3 bases: TGTGCCAGCAGCTCACAACAGGGTGGCGAGCAGTACTTC. This translates into CASSSQQGGEQYF.

The chain combines TRBV18 with TRBJ2-7; 7 nucleotides line up with TRBD1. With 6 bases clipped from V and 2 bases from J, the junction kept 7 bases outside the gene matches. From germline, CDR1 is KGHSH and CDR2 LQKENI. The CDR3 totals 14 residues. The CDR3 nucleotides are TGTGCCAGCTCCCCGGGACAGTCACCCTACGAGCAGTACTTC. This gives the protein CASSPGQSPYEQYF.

The chain carries TRBV7-3 and TRBJ1-1; the D is unclear. CDR1 SGHTA and CDR2 FQGTGA come from the germline V gene. V was shortened by 1 base and J by 1 base, with 10 bases between the two germline ends. This CDR3 spans 15 amino acids. CDR3 protein: CASSLRRQANTEAFF. In DNA form, the CDR3 reads TGTGCCAGCAGCTTAAGACGGCAGGCGAACACTGAAGCTTTCTTT.

This sequence joins TRBV5-4 and TRBJ1-2, with 8 bases matching TRBD1. Germline lookup yields CDR1 SGHNT and CDR2 YYREEE (reference sequence). Trimming cost V 0 bases and J 4 bases; bases outside gene matches: 5. The CDR3 sequence is 15 residues long. The CDR3 DNA follows: TGTGCCAGCAGCTTGGGCGGACAGGGAGTCTATGGCTACACCTTC. This sequence encodes CASSLGGQGVYGYTF.

This chain connects TRBV6-5 to TRBJ1-2, with 7 bases lining up with TRBD1. The junction had 3 bases not matched to a gene; V was cut back by 2 bases and J by 0 bases. Germline loops: CDR1 MNHEY, CDR2 SVGAGI. The CDR3 consists of 15 residues. In DNA form, the CDR3 reads TGTGCCAGCAGTTACACAGGGGCCGCTAACTATGGCTACACCTTC. The encoded protein is CASSYTGAANYGYTF.

The V call is TRBV5-1, the J call TRBJ1-1; unclear D gene. V gave up 0 bases and J gave up 2 bases, with 14 bases separating them. CDR1 and CDR2 from the germline V gene are SGHRS and YFSETQ. The CDR3 runs 16 residues. The CDR3 DNA follows: TGCGCCAGCAGCTTGGATCGAAGGGAGGGAAACACTGAAGCTTTCTTT. As protein: CASSLDRREGNTEAFF.

The chain carries TRBV9 and TRBJ1-2; tentatively, D is TRBD1 (5 bases). The germline V and J ends were trimmed by 0 bases and 5 bases, with 8 bases remaining between them. CDR3 length: 13 amino acids. The V gene's germline CDR1 is SGDLS and CDR2 YYNGEE. The CDR3 region has the DNA TGTGCCAGCAGCGTAGAGGGGTCTTATGGCTACACCTTC. It codes for CASSVEGSYGYTF.

In DNA form, the CDR3 reads TGTGCCACCACCAACCAAGTTGGAATCGGTGAAAAACTGTTTTTT. It codes for CATTNQVGIGEKLFF. The genes are TRBV10-3 and TRBJ1-4; D remains ambiguous. The germline gives CDR1 ENHRY, CDR2 SYGVKD. The CDR3 totals 15 residues. V was shortened by 10 bases and J by 7 bases, with 22 bases between the two germline ends.

This clone was recorded only once. The chain recombines TRBV9 with TRBJ2-3; no clear D gene. The ends were cut back, 2 bases at V and 4 bases at J, with 17 bases in the middle. Germline CDR1 SGDLS, CDR2 YYNGEE. This CDR3 contains 16 residues. In DNA, the CDR3 is TGTGCCAGCAGCGTTCATGTCGGGCCCACGTCAGATACGCAGTATTTT. This codes for CASSVHVGPTSDTQYF.

This clone was counted once. The genes are TRBV7-3 and TRBJ2-1; tentatively, D is TRBD2 (5 bases). This CDR3 contains 14 residues. Germline V gene lookup returns CDR1 SGHTA and CDR2 FQGTGA. Trimming removed 0 bases at V and 9 bases at J, with 12 bases between. The CDR3 DNA follows: TGTGCCAGCAGCTTAACGATCGACCGGGGTGAGCAGTTCTTC. As protein: CASSLTIDRGEQFF.

The V call is TRBV10-3, the J call TRBJ2-1; 7 positions agree with TRBD2. CDR1 ENHRY and CDR2 SYGVKD come from the germline V gene. The J segment lost 8 bases and the V segment lost 5 bases, leaving 6 bases of the junction unmatched. CDR3 length equals 13 residues. The CDR3 spells CAISFLGRDEQFF. The CDR3 bases are TGTGCCATCAGTTTTTTGGGGAGGGATGAGCAGTTCTTC.

The genes are TRBV2 and TRBJ2-4; 11 nucleotides agree with TRBD2. The CDR3 is 18 amino acids. CDR1 and CDR2 (germline): SNHLY, FYNNEI. J lost 0 bases, V lost 6 bases, and 10 bases had no gene match. This chain's CDR3 is CASRGLAGSYLAKNIQYF. CDR3 bases: TGTGCCAGCAGAGGACTAGCGGGTTCTTATCTAGCCAAAAACATTCAGTACTTC.

In regard to this clone: This sample includes further DNA sequences coding for the same CDR3. The J gene is TRBJ2-2, the V gene TRBV15; D not certain. Trimming removed 2 bases at V and 2 bases at J, with 3 bases between. CDR1 and CDR2 (germline): LNHNV, YYDKDF (reference sequence). The CDR3 sequence is 13 residues long. For the CDR3, the DNA is TGTGCCACCAGCAGATCTAACACCGGGGAGCTGTTTTTT. Translation gives CATSRSNTGELFF.

The rearrangement links TRBV27 to TRBJ1-2, with D unresolved. V gave up 10 bases and J gave up 5 bases, with 14 bases separating them. This CDR3 has 12 residues. Germline CDR1 MNHEY, CDR2 SMNVEV (reference sequence). CDR3 nucleotides: TGTGCCACCTACACCCCCTTTTATGGCTACACCTTC. Amino acid sequence: CATYTPFYGYTF.

The chain uses TRBV15 and TRBJ2-7; no definite D call. Germline loops: CDR1 LNHNV, CDR2 YYDKDF (reference sequence). The V end was cut by 4 bases, the J end by 2 bases, with 15 bases between. The CDR3 runs to 15 residues. The CDR3 here is CATSTDFRITYEQYF. The CDR3 DNA follows: TGTGCCACCAGCACAGACTTCCGTATTACCTACGAGCAGTACTTC.

The chain uses TRBV5-1 and TRBJ1-1; the D is unclear. CDR3 length: 15 amino acids. Germline V lookup: CDR1 SGHRS, CDR2 YFSETQ. The V and J ends lost 0 bases and 3 bases respectively, with 12 bases between them. The chain's CDR3 is CASSLEAPADTEAFF. In nucleotides, the CDR3 is TGCGCCAGCAGCTTGGAAGCCCCCGCGGACACTGAAGCTTTCTTT.

DNA for the CDR3: TGTGCCAGCTCCTTAGGGCAACTCAGTTACGAGCAGTACTTC. Translating it yields CASSLGQLSYEQYF. The gene calls are TRBV18 and TRBJ2-7; D gene ambiguous. V was shortened by 6 bases and J by 4 bases, with 16 bases between the two germline ends. The CDR3 totals 14 residues. From germline, CDR1 is KGHSH and CDR2 LQKENI.

V usage is TRBV7-3 and J usage is TRBJ2-3; TRBD2 aligns across 14 bases. The germline V gene has CDR1 SGHTA and CDR2 FQGTGA. The CDR3 has 16 residues. V lost 5 bases to trimming and J lost 5 bases; unmatched junction nucleotides: 6. In DNA, the CDR3 is TGTGCCAGCAGCATGACTAGCGGGAGGGGATTAGATACGCAGTATTTT. This sequence encodes CASSMTSGRGLDTQYF.

This clone was observed a single time. The chain has TRBV5-1 and TRBJ1-2; TRBD1 might be the D (5 bases). The V gene's germline CDR1 is SGHRS and CDR2 YFSETQ. The V gene lost 0 bases and the J gene lost 4 bases, with 16 bases spanning the gap. The CDR3 spans 16 residues. The CDR3 region is CASSLGFLEGLYGYTF. CDR3 sequence (DNA): TGCGCCAGCAGCTTGGGTTTTTTGGAGGGGCTCTATGGCTACACCTTC.

The chain joins TRBV7-2 to TRBJ2-1, with 8 bases aligning to TRBD2. The CDR3 runs 16 residues. Germline CDR1 and CDR2: SGHTA and FQGNSA. J gave up 2 bases and V 1 base, and 4 bases lay outside the gene matches. The CDR3 loop is CASSLVGSGTYNEQFF. The CDR3 DNA reads as TGTGCCAGCAGCTTAGTAGGTAGCGGGACCTACAATGAGCAGTTCTTC.

J is TRBJ2-5 and V is TRBV5-1; the match to TRBD2 covers 11 bases. Trimming cost V 3 bases and J 4 bases; bases outside gene matches: 2. From germline, CDR1 is SGHRS and CDR2 YFSETQ. This CDR3 comprises 14 residues. CDR3 sequence reads: CASSYTSGGETQYF. CDR3 nucleotide sequence: TGCGCCAGCAGCTACACTAGCGGGGGAGAGACCCAGTACTTC.

V is TRBV4-1 and J is TRBJ2-1; D not certain. This CDR3 spans 16 amino acids. Trimming took off 3 bases at V and 2 bases at J, with 14 bases between the two ends. Germline values: CDR1 MGHRA, CDR2 YSYEKL. The CDR3 nucleotides are TGCGCCAGCAGCCAGATCGACGACTTAACCTACAATGAGCAGTTCTTC. It is translated as CASSQIDDLTYNEQFF.

This clone was observed a handful of times. The CDR3 DNA follows: TGTGCCACCAGCAGGGGGGGGAGGAGCACTGAAGCTTTCTTT. The encoded protein is CATSRGGRSTEAFF. The genes are TRBV6-1 and TRBJ1-1; TRBD1 matches 7 bases. The CDR3 has 14 residues. Per germline, CDR1 MNHNS and CDR2 SASEGT. Unmatched junction bases numbered 12, after V lost 10 bases and J lost 4 bases.

This rearrangement joins TRBV2 to TRBJ2-5; the match to TRBD1 covers 9 bases. J gave up 14 bases and V 7 bases, and 11 bases lay outside the gene matches. From germline, CDR1 is SNHLY and CDR2 FYNNEI. The CDR3 totals 12 residues. The CDR3 loop reads CASTEPGQGLYF. The CDR3 region has the DNA TGTGCCAGCACCGAACCGGGACAGGGTCTTTACTTC.

This clone came up once. The rearrangement joins TRBV4-1 to TRBJ2-1, with 7 positions matching TRBD1. Germline lookup yields CDR1 MGHRA and CDR2 YSYEKL. This CDR3 is 19 amino acids long. The V segment lost 0 bases and the J segment 6 bases; nucleotides outside the gene matches: 17. CDR3 bases: TGCGCCAGCAGCCAAGATAGGGCCGTACTGTGGACAGGCCGCAATGAGCAGTTCTTC. Translation gives CASSQDRAVLWTGRNEQFF.

This clone showed up just a few times. The gene calls are TRBV7-6 and TRBJ2-1, with D possibly matching TRBD2 (7 bases). This CDR3 is 15 amino acids long. V lost 6 bases and J 6 bases, leaving 18 bases between the germline ends. Germline V CDR1 and CDR2: SGHVS, FNYEAQ. CDR3 sequence: CASSGGASPVNEQFF. CDR3 coding DNA: TGTGCCAGCAGTGGGGGGGCGAGTCCCGTCAATGAGCAGTTCTTC.